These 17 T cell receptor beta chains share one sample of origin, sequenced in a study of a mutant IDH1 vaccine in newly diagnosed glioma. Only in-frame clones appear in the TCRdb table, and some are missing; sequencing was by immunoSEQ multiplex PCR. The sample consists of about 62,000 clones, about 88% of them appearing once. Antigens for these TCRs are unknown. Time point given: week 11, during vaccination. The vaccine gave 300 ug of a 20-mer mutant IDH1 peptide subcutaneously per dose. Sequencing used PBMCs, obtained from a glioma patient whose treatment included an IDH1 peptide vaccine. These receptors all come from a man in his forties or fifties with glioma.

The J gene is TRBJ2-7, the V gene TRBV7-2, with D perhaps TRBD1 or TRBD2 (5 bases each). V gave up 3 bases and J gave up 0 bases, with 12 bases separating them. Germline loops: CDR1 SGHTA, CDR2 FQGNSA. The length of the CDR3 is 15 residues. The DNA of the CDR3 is TGTGCCAGCAGCTTGGTGGGGGATCCCTCCTACGAGCAGTACTTC. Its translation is CASSLVGDPSYEQYF.

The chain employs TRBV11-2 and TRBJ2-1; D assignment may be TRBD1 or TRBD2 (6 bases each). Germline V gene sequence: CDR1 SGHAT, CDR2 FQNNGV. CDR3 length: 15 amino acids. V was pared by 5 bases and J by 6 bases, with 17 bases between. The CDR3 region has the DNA TGTGCCAGCAGCCCCTACTCCGGAGGGGGCAATGAGCAGTTCTTC. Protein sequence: CASSPYSGGGNEQFF.

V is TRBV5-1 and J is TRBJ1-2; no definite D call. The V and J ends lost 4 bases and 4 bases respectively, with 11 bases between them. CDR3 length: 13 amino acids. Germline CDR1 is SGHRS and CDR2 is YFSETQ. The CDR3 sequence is CASSPERVYGYTF. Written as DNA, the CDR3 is TGCGCCAGCAGCCCGGAGAGGGTCTATGGCTACACCTTC. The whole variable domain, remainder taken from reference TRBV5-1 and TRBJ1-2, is KAGVTQTPRYLIKTRGQQVTLSCSPISGHRSVSWYQQTPGQGLQFLFEYFSETQRNKGNFPGRFSGRQFSNSRSEMNVSTLELGDSALYLCASSPERVYGYTFGSGTRLTVV.

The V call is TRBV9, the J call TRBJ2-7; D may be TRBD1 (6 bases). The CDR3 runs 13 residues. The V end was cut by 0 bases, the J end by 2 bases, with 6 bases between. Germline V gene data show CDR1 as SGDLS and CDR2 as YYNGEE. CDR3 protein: CASSVGDTYEQYF. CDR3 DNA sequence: TGTGCCAGCAGCGTAGGGGACACCTACGAGCAGTACTTC.

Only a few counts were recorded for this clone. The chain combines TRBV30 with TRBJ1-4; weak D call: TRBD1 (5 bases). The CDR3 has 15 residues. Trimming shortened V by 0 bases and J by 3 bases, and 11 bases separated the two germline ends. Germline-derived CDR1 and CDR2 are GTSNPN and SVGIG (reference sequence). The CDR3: CAWSVRGAANEKLFF. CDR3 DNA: TGTGCCTGGAGTGTACGAGGGGCGGCTAATGAAAAACTGTTTTTT.

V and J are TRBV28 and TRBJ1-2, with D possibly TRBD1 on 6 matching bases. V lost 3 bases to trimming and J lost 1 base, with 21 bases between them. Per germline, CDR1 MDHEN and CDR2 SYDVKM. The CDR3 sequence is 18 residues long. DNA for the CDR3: TGTGCCAGCAGTTTGACCGGGACATCGGCCCTAAGTAACTATGGCTACACCTTC. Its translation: CASSLTGTSALSNYGYTF.

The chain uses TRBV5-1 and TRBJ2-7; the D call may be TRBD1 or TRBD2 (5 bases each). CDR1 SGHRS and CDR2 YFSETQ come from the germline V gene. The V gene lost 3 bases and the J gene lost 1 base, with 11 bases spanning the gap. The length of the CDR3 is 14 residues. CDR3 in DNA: TGCGCCAGCAGCTCCGGGGACGGTTCCTACGAGCAGTACTTC. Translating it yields CASSSGDGSYEQYF.

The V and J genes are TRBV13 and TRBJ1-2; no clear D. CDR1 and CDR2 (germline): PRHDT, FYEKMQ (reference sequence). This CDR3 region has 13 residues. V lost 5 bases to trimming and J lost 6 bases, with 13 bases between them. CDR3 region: CASSTTLLNGYTF. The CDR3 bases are TGTGCCAGCAGCACGACGCTCCTGAATGGCTACACCTTC.

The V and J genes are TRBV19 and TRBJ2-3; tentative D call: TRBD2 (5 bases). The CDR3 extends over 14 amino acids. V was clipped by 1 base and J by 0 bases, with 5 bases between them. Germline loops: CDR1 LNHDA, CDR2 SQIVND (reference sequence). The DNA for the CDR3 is TGTGCCAGTAGTATAGGGACTAGCACAGATACGCAGTATTTT. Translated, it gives CASSIGTSTDTQYF.

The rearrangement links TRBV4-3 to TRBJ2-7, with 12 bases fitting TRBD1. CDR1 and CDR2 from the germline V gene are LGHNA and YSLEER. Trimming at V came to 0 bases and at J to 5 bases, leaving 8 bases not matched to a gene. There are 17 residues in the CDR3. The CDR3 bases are TGCGCCAGCAGCCAAGATCGGGCGGGACAGGGGGCCGACGAGCAGTACTTC. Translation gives CASSQDRAGQGADEQYF.

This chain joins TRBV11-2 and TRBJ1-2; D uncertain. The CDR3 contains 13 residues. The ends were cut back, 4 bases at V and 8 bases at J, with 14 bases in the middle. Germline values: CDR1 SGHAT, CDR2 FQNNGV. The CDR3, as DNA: TGTGCCAGCAGCTCGGAGCCTATCCGAGGCTACACCTTC. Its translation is CASSSEPIRGYTF.

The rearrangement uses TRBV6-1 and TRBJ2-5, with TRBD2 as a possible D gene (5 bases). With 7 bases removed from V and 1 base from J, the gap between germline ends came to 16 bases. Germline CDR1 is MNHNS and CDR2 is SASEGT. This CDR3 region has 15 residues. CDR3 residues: CASKRTRNFQETQYF. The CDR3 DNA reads TGTGCCAGCAAGCGGACGCGCAACTTCCAAGAGACCCAGTACTTC.

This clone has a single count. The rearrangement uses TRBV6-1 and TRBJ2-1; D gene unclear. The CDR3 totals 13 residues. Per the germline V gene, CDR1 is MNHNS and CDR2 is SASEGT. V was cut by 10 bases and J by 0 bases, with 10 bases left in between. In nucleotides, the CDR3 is TGTGCCACCGGGCCCCCCTCCTACAATGAGCAGTTCTTC. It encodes CATGPPSYNEQFF.

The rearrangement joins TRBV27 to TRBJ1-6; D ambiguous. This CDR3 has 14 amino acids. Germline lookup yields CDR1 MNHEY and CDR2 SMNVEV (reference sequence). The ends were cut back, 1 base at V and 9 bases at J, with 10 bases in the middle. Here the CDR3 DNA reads TGTGCCAGCAGTTTATTTGGTTTCGGTTCACCCCTCCACTTT. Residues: CASSLFGFGSPLHF.

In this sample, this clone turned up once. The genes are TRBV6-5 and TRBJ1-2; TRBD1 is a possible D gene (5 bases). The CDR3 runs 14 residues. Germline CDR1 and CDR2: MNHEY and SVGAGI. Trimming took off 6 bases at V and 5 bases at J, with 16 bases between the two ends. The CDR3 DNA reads TGTGCCAGCAGAGCCCCAGGGATCCCTTATGGCTACACCTTC. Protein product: CASRAPGIPYGYTF.

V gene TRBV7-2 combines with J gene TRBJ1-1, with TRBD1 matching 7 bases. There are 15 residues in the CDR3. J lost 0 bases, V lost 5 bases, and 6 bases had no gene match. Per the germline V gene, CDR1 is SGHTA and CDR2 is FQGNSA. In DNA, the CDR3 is TGTGCCAGCAGCACGGACAGGTTAATGAACACTGAAGCTTTCTTT. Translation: CASSTDRLMNTEAFF.

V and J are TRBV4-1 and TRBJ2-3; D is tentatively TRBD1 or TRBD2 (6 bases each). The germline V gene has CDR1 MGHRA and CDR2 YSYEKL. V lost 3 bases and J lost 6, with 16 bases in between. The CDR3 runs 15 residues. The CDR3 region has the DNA TGCGCCAGCAGCCAGGGGGGCGTTGAAGGGGATACGCAGTATTTT. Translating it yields CASSQGGVEGDTQYF.